This T cell receptor (beta chain) emerged from a study of regulatory T cells in long-lasting Graves disease. On this clonotype: The antigen is not known.

This sample's time point: persistent/refractory GD, antithyroid drugs over 5 years with positive TRAb. RNA extracted from PBMCs served as the sequencing template. Collection of peripheral blood (about 8.1 milliliters) was done using EDTA tubes. The CDR3 sequence is 16 residues long. V lost 8 bases and J 0 bases, leaving 17 bases between the germline ends. Germline CDR1 is MNHEY and CDR2 is SVGEGT. Study-wide findings and caveats: Among samples with persistent disease, TRBV28, TRBJ1-2 and TRBJ2-5 were favored. The work looked only at peripheral blood and did not look at thyroid tissue.

Both iRepertoire HTBI primers and Arm-PCR of CDR3 regions were used to build the TCR beta libraries. A single record per CDR3 protein comes from TCRdb applying MiXCR to the multiplex PCR reads. Counted here are 700,000 or so distinct CDR3 sequences, approximately 31% occurring once; the ten biggest clones make up about two fifths. This chain connects TRBV6-2 or TRBV6-3 to TRBJ1-5; D ambiguous. This receptor was identified in a female donor with Graves disease. Here the sequenced sample was peripheral blood mononuclear cells (PBMCs), taken when the disease was refractory, from a patient treated with antithyroid drugs. The CDR3 reads CASSPREFYSNQPQHF. The DNA of the CDR3 is TGTGCCAGCTCCCCAAGGGAGTTCTATAGCAATCAGCCCCAGCATTTT.